This T cell receptor (beta chain) is drawn from a study of PD-1 blockade in mismatch repair-deficient tumors. Study-level information: All were previously treated, progressing patients with over 9 mismatch repair-deficient cancer types. General study results and limits: After pembrolizumab, tumor-resident clones rose rapidly, then generally contracted before radiologic responses.

TCRdb keeps only in-frame clones here, not all; method: immunoSEQ multiplex PCR. The table records 30,000 to 45,000 clones, roughly 81% of them present only once. The CDR3 runs 12 residues. Per germline, CDR1 MNHNS and CDR2 SASEGT. V lost 1 base and J lost 7, with 5 bases in between. In this sample, this clone turned up once. The antigen is undetermined. Sequences were derived from peripheral blood, sampled approximately 78 weeks after starting pembrolizumab. The sequence came from an adult with mismatch repair-deficient cancer. This chain uses TRBV6-1 with TRBJ1-3; no definite D call. CDR3 amino acids: CASSEVANTIYF. The CDR3 DNA sequence: TGTGCCAGCAGTGAAGTGGCGAACACCATATATTTT.